A single sample gave rise to the 28 T cell receptor beta chains below, sequenced in a study of early T cells in non-severe SARS-CoV-2 infection. In TCRdb, the 5' RACE reads were re-called with MiXCR into one record per CDR3 protein. The data hold tens of thousands of distinct CDR3 sequences, with approximately 5% observed a single time. Material: whole blood. The source of these receptors is an adult who was a healthcare worker with PCR-confirmed SARS-CoV-2 infection or an uninfected control (not recorded which).

This clonotype was detected ten times or more. This chain connects TRBV18 to TRBJ2-3, with TRBD1 matching over 9 bases. Looked up from germline, CDR1 is KGHSH and CDR2 is LQKENI. The CDR3 contains 15 residues. J was trimmed by 1 base and V by 2 bases; bases with no gene match: 1. The CDR3 spells CASSPTGGGTDTQYF. CDR3 DNA sequence: TGTGCCAGCTCACCAACAGGGGGCGGCACAGATACGCAGTATTTT.

Ten or more counts support this clonotype. The CDR3 protein is CASSFLAGTSSSGETQYF. CDR3 sequence (DNA): TGTGCCAGCAGCTTCCTTGCCGGGACTAGTTCCTCCGGGGAGACCCAGTACTTC. This sequence joins TRBV11-2 and TRBJ2-5, with 8 bases identical to TRBD2. The ends lost 3 bases at V and 5 bases at J; junction bases unmatched: 17. Germline lookup yields CDR1 SGHAT and CDR2 FQNNGV. The CDR3 has 18 amino acids.

This clonotype has ten or more counts. V usage is TRBV7-3 and J usage is TRBJ2-5; possibly TRBD1 or TRBD2 for D (5 bases each). Between the trimmed V and J ends, which lost 4 bases and 6 bases, there was a span of 12 bases. The CDR3 runs 13 residues. CDR1 SGHTA and CDR2 FQGTGA come from the germline V gene. The CDR3 spells CASSYRGTQTQYF. In nucleotides, the CDR3 is TGTGCCAGCAGCTACCGGGGCACGCAGACCCAGTACTTC.

The genes are TRBV27 and TRBJ2-7; D uncertain. The CDR3 runs to 15 residues. The germline V and J ends were trimmed by 5 bases and 0 bases, with 14 bases remaining between them. The V gene's germline CDR1 is MNHEY and CDR2 SMNVEV (reference sequence). This CDR3 is CASSPTHGFSYEQYF. CDR3 coding DNA: TGTGCCAGCAGTCCGACCCATGGATTCTCCTACGAGCAGTACTTC.

This clonotype was counted many times. This chain joins TRBV3-1 and TRBJ1-1, with TRBD1 identical over 7 bases. The trim removed 4 bases at V and 7 bases at J, leaving 6 bases unmatched. The CDR3 length is 13 residues. Germline loops: CDR1 LGHDT, CDR2 YNNKEL (reference sequence). The CDR3 sequence is CASSRDSFVEAFF. For the CDR3, the DNA is TGTGCCAGCAGCCGGGACAGCTTCGTTGAAGCTTTCTTT.

Many counts were recorded for this clonotype. This chain links TRBV6-1 with TRBJ1-3; D remains unclear. CDR1 and CDR2 from the germline V gene are MNHNS and SASEGT. CDR3 length: 15 amino acids. Trimming cost V 5 bases and J 0 bases, with 11 bases left between them. CDR3 bases: TGTGCCAGCAGTCCACGATATGACTCTGGAAACACCATATATTTT. Translation: CASSPRYDSGNTIYF.

This clonotype has at least ten counts. V gene TRBV19 combines with J gene TRBJ2-2, with 9 bases that match TRBD2. V dropped 3 bases and J dropped 0; count of bases not matched to a gene: 8. The CDR3 is 18 amino acids. The V gene's germline CDR1 is LNHDA and CDR2 SQIVND (reference sequence). CDR3 residues: CASSIVIAGDPNTGELFF. For the CDR3, the DNA is TGTGCCAGTAGTATTGTAATAGCGGGGGACCCGAACACCGGGGAGCTGTTTTTT. The whole variable domain, filled in from reference TRBV19 and TRBJ2-2, reads DGGITQSPKYLFRKEGQNVTLSCEQNLNHDAMYWYRQDPGQGLRLIYYSQIVNDFQKGDIAEGYSVSREKKESFPLTVTSAQKNPTAFYLCASSIVIAGDPNTGELFFGEGSRLTVL.

This clonotype is termed medium-sized. The V gene is TRBV12-3 or TRBV12-4, the J gene TRBJ1-1; the D is unclear. There are 13 residues in the CDR3. Trimming cost V 3 bases and J 4 bases, with 9 bases left between them. Here the CDR3 reads CASSFRAGTEAFF. The CDR3 DNA sequence: TGTGCCAGCAGTTTCCGTGCGGGCACTGAAGCTTTCTTT.

At least ten counts were recorded for this clonotype. The CDR3 sequence: CASSAVSIRGGTYEQYF. The DNA for the CDR3 is TGCGCCAGCAGCGCAGTCAGTATTCGCGGGGGGACCTACGAGCAGTACTTC. The chain is built from TRBV4-3 and TRBJ2-7, with 8 bases fitting TRBD2. Trimming took 5 bases from V and 2 from J; bases not matched to a gene: 14. The CDR3 length is 17 residues. The germline gives CDR1 LGHNA, CDR2 YSLEER.

This clonotype was seen many times. The CDR3 here is CASSFGGGAYNEQFF. The CDR3 bases are TGTGCCAGCAGTTTTGGAGGGGGGGCCTACAATGAGCAGTTCTTC. V is TRBV7-2 and J is TRBJ2-1, with D maybe TRBD2 (7 bases). V dropped 6 bases and J dropped 2 bases, with 14 bases sitting between them. The CDR3 contains 15 residues. Germline assignment: CDR1 SGHTA and CDR2 FQGNSA. Variable domain in full (rest from reference TRBV7-2 and TRBJ2-1): GAGVSQSPSNKVTEKGKDVELRCDPISGHTALYWYRQSLGQGLEFLIYFQGNSAPDKSGLPSDRFSAERTGGSVSTLTIQRTQQEDSAVYLCASSFGGGAYNEQFFGPGTRLTVL.

This clonotype was picked up many times. This chain links TRBV28 with TRBJ2-3; a possible D gene is TRBD1 (5 bases). Germline V gene sequence: CDR1 MDHEN, CDR2 SYDVKM. V was trimmed by 5 bases and J by 3 bases, leaving 15 bases between them. This CDR3 contains 15 residues. The CDR3 protein is CASSPPDRLTDTQYF. As DNA, the CDR3 is TGTGCCAGCAGTCCCCCCGACAGATTAACAGATACGCAGTATTTT.

V and J are TRBV15 and TRBJ2-3; D is unclear. There are 12 residues in the CDR3. V lost 5 bases to trimming and J lost 4 bases, with 7 bases between them. The germline CDR1 and CDR2 sequences are LNHNV and YYDKDF (reference sequence). CDR3 sequence (DNA): TGTGCCACCAGCCCTACCCCAGATACGCAGTATTTT. Translating it yields CATSPTPDTQYF.

The rearrangement links TRBV19 to TRBJ2-1, with a possible D match to TRBD2 (5 bases). CDR1 and CDR2 from the germline V gene are LNHDA and SQIVND (reference sequence). The CDR3 contains 14 residues. V gave up 6 bases and J gave up 5 bases, with 14 bases separating them. The CDR3, as DNA: TGTGCCAGTAGCCCCGGGGTGAGAGACAATGAGCAGTTCTTC. This codes for CASSPGVRDNEQFF.

This clonotype is medium-sized by share. This chain joins TRBV5-1 and TRBJ1-1; weak D call: TRBD1 (5 bases). Germline V gives CDR1 SGHRS, CDR2 YFSETQ. Trimming took off 4 bases at V and 5 bases at J, with 18 bases between the two ends. This CDR3 has 15 residues. The CDR3 reads CASSPEGLRGTEAFF. CDR3 sequence (DNA): TGCGCCAGCAGCCCGGAGGGGCTTCGAGGTACTGAAGCTTTCTTT.

This chain uses TRBV6-6 with TRBJ1-2; no definite D call. The CDR3 covers 12 residues. The V end was cut by 7 bases, the J end by 8 bases, with 14 bases between. CDR1 is MNHNY, CDR2 SVGAGI, per germline (reference sequence). CDR3 amino acids: CASTYSGGGYTF. For the CDR3, the DNA is TGTGCCAGCACCTATTCAGGAGGAGGCTACACCTTC.

This clonotype was counted ten times or more. The rearrangement links TRBV18 to TRBJ2-7; no definite D call. V was clipped by 1 base and J by 0 bases, with 10 bases between them. The CDR3 runs to 15 residues. Germline V gene sequence: CDR1 KGHSH, CDR2 LQKENI. In DNA form, the CDR3 reads TGTGCCAGCTCACCACAGGGCATTCCCTCCTACGAGCAGTACTTC. This gives the protein CASSPQGIPSYEQYF. Full variable domain (remainder filled in from reference TRBV18 and TRBJ2-7): NAGVMQNPRHLVRRRGQEARLRCSPMKGHSHVYWYRQLPEEGLKFMVYLQKENIIDESGMPKERFSAEFPKEGPSILRIQQVVRGDSAAYFCASSPQGIPSYEQYFGPGTRLTVT.

This clonotype was seen at least ten times. The V and J genes are TRBV7-9 and TRBJ2-7; 10 positions agree with TRBD1. The V segment lost 5 bases and the J segment 3 bases; nucleotides outside the gene matches: 7. This CDR3 has 15 residues. Germline CDR1 is SEHNR and CDR2 is FQNEAQ (reference sequence). The CDR3 DNA is TGTGCCAGCAGCCCCTCGGGGGACAGGGGCTACGAGCAGTACTTC. This encodes CASSPSGDRGYEQYF.

By proportion, this clonotype is medium-sized. The chain couples TRBV11-3 to TRBJ1-1, with a tentative D call TRBD1 (6 bases). The CDR3 is 12 residues long. Germline V lookup: CDR1 SGHNT, CDR2 YENEEA. V lost 0 bases to trimming and J lost 9 bases, with 8 bases between them. The CDR3 DNA sequence: TGTGCCAGCAGCTTAGATACAGGGAAAGCTTTCTTT. Encoded protein: CASSLDTGKAFF.

The chain joins TRBV19 to TRBJ2-7; 7 positions agree with TRBD1. Looked up from germline, CDR1 is LNHDA and CDR2 is SQIVND (reference sequence). J was trimmed by 0 bases and V by 10 bases; bases with no gene match: 6. The CDR3 sequence is 13 residues long. The CDR3 DNA follows: TGTGCCACCACGGACAGGTCCTCCTACGAGCAGTACTTC. It specifies CATTDRSSYEQYF.

This clonotype was seen many times. The rearrangement links TRBV20-1 to TRBJ1-3; TRBD1 matches 8 bases. The CDR3 loop spans 15 amino acids. Germline V gene sequence: CDR1 DFQATT, CDR2 SNEGSKA (reference sequence). J lost 7 bases, V lost 3 bases, and 11 bases had no gene match. CDR3 amino acids: CSASRDRLKCNTIYF. CDR3 nucleotide sequence: TGCAGTGCTAGCCGGGACAGGTTGAAGTGTAACACCATATATTTT.

This clonotype was seen repeatedly, ten times or more. J is TRBJ1-1 and V is TRBV28; unclear D gene. With 2 bases removed from V and 6 bases from J, the gap between germline ends came to 16 bases. This CDR3 is built from 15 residues. The germline V gene encodes CDR1 MDHEN and CDR2 SYDVKM. This CDR3 is CASSLVSRVLAEAFF. In nucleotides, the CDR3 is TGTGCCAGCAGTTTAGTTTCCCGGGTTTTGGCTGAAGCTTTCTTT. The whole variable domain, remainder taken from reference TRBV28 and TRBJ1-1, is DVKVTQSSRYLVKRTGEKVFLECVQDMDHENMFWYRQDPGLGLRLIYFSYDVKMKEKGDIPEGYSVSREKKERFSLILESASTNQTSMYLCASSLVSRVLAEAFFGQGTRLTVV.

The chain joins TRBV2 to TRBJ2-4; tentative D call: TRBD1 (6 bases). V was cut by 9 bases and J by 6 bases, with 18 bases left in between. The CDR3 contains 14 residues. The germline V gene encodes CDR1 SNHLY and CDR2 FYNNEI. The CDR3 protein is CASKGGSQGNIQYF. CDR3 in DNA: TGTGCCAGTAAAGGCGGGTCACAGGGAAACATTCAGTACTTC.

The chain links TRBV19 to TRBJ1-2; D is unclear. Trimming took 2 bases from V and 8 from J, leaving 12 bases between them. CDR3 length equals 13 residues. Germline V lookup: CDR1 LNHDA, CDR2 SQIVND (reference sequence). Here the CDR3 reads CASSILTDRGYTF. CDR3 DNA: TGTGCCAGTAGTATACTCACAGATCGGGGCTACACCTTC.

This clonotype was seen at least ten times. The chain has TRBV2 and TRBJ1-6; TRBD1 aligns across 8 bases. From germline, CDR1 is SNHLY and CDR2 FYNNEI. The CDR3 extends over 16 amino acids. Trimming removed 5 bases from V and 10 bases from J; junction bases left unmatched: 13. In nucleotides, the CDR3 is TGTGCCAGCAGTCCTTCGACAGTCACAGGGGGGTCACCCCTCCACTTT. As protein: CASSPSTVTGGSPLHF. The whole variable domain, remainder taken from reference TRBV2 and TRBJ1-6, is EPEVTQTPSHQVTQMGQEVILRCVPISNHLYFYWYRQILGQKVEFLVSFYNNEISEKSEIFDDQFSVERPDGSNFTLKIRSTKLEDSAMYFCASSPSTVTGGSPLHFGNGTRLTVT.

The chain carries TRBV7-8 and TRBJ1-4; the D gene is possibly TRBD1 (5 bases). The CDR3 has 16 amino acids. The ends were cut back, 5 bases at V and 0 bases at J, with 13 bases in the middle. Germline lookup yields CDR1 SGHVS and CDR2 FQNEAQ. The CDR3 sequence: CASSPGQRATNEKLFF. The DNA of the CDR3 is TGTGCCAGCAGCCCGGGGCAAAGGGCAACTAATGAAAAACTGTTTTTT.

In this sample, this clonotype turned up many times. V usage is TRBV7-2 and J usage is TRBJ2-3, with D tentatively TRBD1 (6 bases). CDR1 is SGHTA, CDR2 FQGNSA, per germline. V lost 5 bases and J lost 5, with 17 bases in between. The CDR3 runs 15 residues. The CDR3 nucleotides read TGTGCCAGCAGCCCCCTCCGGGCAGGGGTAGATACGCAGTATTTT. This translates into CASSPLRAGVDTQYF.

The table lists this clonotype with a few counts. This chain links TRBV6-2 or TRBV6-3 with TRBJ2-7, with 9 bases that match TRBD1. Germline V gene sequence: CDR1 MNHEY, CDR2 SVGEGT. With 6 bases clipped from V and 0 bases from J, the junction kept 6 bases outside the gene matches. The CDR3 has 15 residues. This CDR3 reads CASRDGTGSSYEQYF. The CDR3 DNA sequence: TGTGCCAGCAGAGACGGGACAGGGAGCTCCTACGAGCAGTACTTC.

This clonotype was detected only a few times. The chain combines TRBV2 with TRBJ1-1; the D is unclear. Germline V CDR1 and CDR2: SNHLY, FYNNEI. This CDR3 is 15 amino acids long. The V end was cut by 6 bases, the J end by 1 base, with 15 bases between. The CDR3 region has the DNA TGTGCCAGCAGCATCCGGGAGATACCGAACACTGAAGCTTTCTTT. It specifies CASSIREIPNTEAFF.